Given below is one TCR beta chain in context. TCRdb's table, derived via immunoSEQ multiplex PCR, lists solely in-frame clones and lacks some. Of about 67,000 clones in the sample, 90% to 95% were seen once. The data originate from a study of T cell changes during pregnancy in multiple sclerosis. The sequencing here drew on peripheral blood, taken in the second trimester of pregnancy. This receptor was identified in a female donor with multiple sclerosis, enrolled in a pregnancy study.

This CDR3 is CASSPSTDTQYF. CDR3 DNA: TGTGCCAGCAGCCCCTCCACAGATACGCAGTATTTT. This chain joins TRBV13 and TRBJ2-3, with D unresolved. V was cut by 5 bases and J by 2 bases, with 5 bases left in between. Germline CDR1 PRHDT, CDR2 FYEKMQ (reference sequence). The CDR3 is 12 amino acids.